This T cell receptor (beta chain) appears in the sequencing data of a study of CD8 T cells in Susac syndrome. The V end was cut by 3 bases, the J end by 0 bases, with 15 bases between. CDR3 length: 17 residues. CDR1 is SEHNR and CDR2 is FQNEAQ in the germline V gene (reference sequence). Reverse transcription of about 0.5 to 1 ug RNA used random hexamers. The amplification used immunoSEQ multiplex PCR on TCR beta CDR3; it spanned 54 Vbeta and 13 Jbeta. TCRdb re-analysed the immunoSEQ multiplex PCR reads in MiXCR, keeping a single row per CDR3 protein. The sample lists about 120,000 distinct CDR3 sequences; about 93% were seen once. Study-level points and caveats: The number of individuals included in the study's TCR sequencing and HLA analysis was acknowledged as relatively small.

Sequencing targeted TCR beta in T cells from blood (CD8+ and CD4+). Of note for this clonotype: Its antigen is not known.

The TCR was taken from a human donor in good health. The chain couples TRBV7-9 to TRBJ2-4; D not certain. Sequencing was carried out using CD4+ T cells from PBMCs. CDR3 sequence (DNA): TGTGCCAGCAGCTTGCTTAGCCTGCAGTTAGCCAAAAACATTCAGTACTTC. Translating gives CASSLLSLQLAKNIQYF.